The clone carrying this T cell receptor (beta chain) has ten or more counts. As yet, its antigen is unknown. This entry is derived from a study of CD8 T cells in ankylosing spondylitis. Study-wide results and caveats: A TCR beta motif of several highly homologous variants seemed to mark ankylosing spondylitis blood. Before this, some motif variants had been reported in reactive arthritis synovial fluid and blood. CD8+ cells made up the disease-linked clones, which were relatively rare in peripheral blood.

A quantitative 5'-RACE method, one with molecular barcodes, was used to make TCR beta libraries. In TCRdb, the 5' RACE reads were re-called with MiXCR into one record per CDR3 protein. The sample records more than 150,000 distinct CDR3 sequences, under 15% being singletons. CDR3 length equals 13 residues. The V end was cut by 5 bases, the J end by 3 bases, with 11 bases between. Material: blood, either unsorted or a sorted T cell fraction (not recorded which). The clonotype originates from a female donor with ankylosing spondylitis or in good health (not recorded which). The chain carries TRBV12-3 or TRBV12-4 and TRBJ2-7; no firm D call. CDR3 nucleotides: TGTGCCAGCAGTAGTACGCCGATCTACGAGCAGTACTTC. It is translated as CASSSTPIYEQYF.